Reported below is one T cell receptor (beta chain). What this receptor recognizes is not known. No base quality values were provided; no much bigger clone lies one nucleotide off. The data were taken from a study of neurological immune-mediated disorders (dated by TCRdb to 2018 to 2020). Study-level background: The study compared peripheral blood TCR-beta repertoires of HTLV-I-associated myelopathy (HAM/TSP) patients, multiple sclerosis patients and healthy controls using UMI-based sequencing. Alongside PBMC samples, the set of around 99 TCR-beta libraries contained longitudinal samples, technical triplicates, and paired CD4+ and CD8+ T-cell subsets that had been sorted. The cohort was made up of 68 subjects, consisting of some 15 HAM/TSP patients, 35 or so multiple sclerosis patients and some 20 healthy controls.

Blood bank volunteers in Maryland, USA served as the healthy controls. Libraries from unsorted PBMCs were made from 2 million PBMCs kept in RNAlater at -80 degrees C until RNA extraction. Peripheral blood was subjected to Ficoll-Hypaque density gradient centrifugation to isolate PBMCs, which were then cryopreserved in liquid nitrogen. Results and caveats for the whole study, not just this receptor: No identical CDR3 amino acid sequences were found to be shared among expanded clones across subjects, suggesting that TCR-beta repertoires were private in all groups. TCR clonal expansion was highest in HAM/TSP patients and lowest in MS patients, with MS patients falling below even healthy controls.

V lost 0 bases and J lost 5 bases; the stretch between them is 6 bases long. The cysteine opens and the phenylalanine closes a CDR3 of 13 amino acids. Only the CDR3 portion is preserved as DNA: 39 bases, with reading frame beginning at the first base. CDR1 SGHRS and CDR2 YFSETQ were looked up in the germline V gene. To synthesize cDNA, template-switch 5'RACE was performed with a primer carrying a 10-nucleotide random unique molecular identifier so that each TCR transcript was tagged. Over 160 million TCR-beta sequences, covering 15-18 subjects, were produced in each sequencing run. The RNeasy kit was used for extraction of total RNA. The KAPA Real-time Library Amplification kit was used to amplify TCR-beta VDJ regions with primers targeting the TCR constant region and the 5'RACE anchor. Sample indexes and Illumina adaptors were added in a first PCR, and a second PCR then increased library yield. After purification with Ampure beads, the TCR product of roughly 650 bp was size-selected on a 2% E-gel SizeSelection system. Before pooling, library quality was checked on a Bioanalyzer, concentration was measured with Qubit, and libraries were quantified with the Kapa Library Quantification kit. Paired-end 2 x 150 bp sequencing of the libraries was performed on an Illumina HiSeq 2500. To increase sequence diversity, roughly 23-30% phiX was spiked into each library pool. In the original analysis: The UMI-based MiGEC pipeline processed quality-filtered reads and removed over 75% of raw TCR sequences during error correction. IMGT germline references were used for aligning VDJ genes, and each clonotype was defined as a unique CDR3 amino acid sequence together with its V-J genes. Clonal expansion, Shannon diversity and CDR3 relatedness were evaluated with VDJtools (CalcPairwiseDistances, ClusterSamples), while phylogenetic trees were built in CLCbio workbench. Clones with at least 8 unique UMIs were defined as expanded, with this threshold being based on coefficient-of-variation modelling across technical triplicates. TCRdb handled the public reads itself, with Q25 trimming in fastp and clone calling in MiXCR, and kept productive beta chains. Each CDR3 protein appears once, grouped with its most common genes and DNA. The V and J calls and clone size come from TCRdb's table, not from the authors' own analysis. The sample yields 72,000 or so distinct CDR3 sequences; 17% were counted once. The top ten clonotypes cover 15% of the sample.

Sequences were obtained from PBMCs. The TCR originated in a woman in her thirties or forties in good health. The chain links TRBV5-1 with TRBJ2-1, with the identity of the D gene unclear. The sequence in DNA is TGCGCCAGCAGCTTGGCCTTTAACAATGAGCAGTTCTTC. This is translated as CASSLAFNNEQFF.